Listed below are T cell receptor beta chains from one sample, sequenced in a study of blood T cell repertoires in COVID-19. The repertoire was sequenced with immunoSEQ multiplex PCR; TCRdb's copy has only in-frame clones and lacks some. The profile shows around 150,000 clones, around 84% of them singletons. The material sequenced was peripheral blood. All receptors derive from a human donor with acute or convalescent COVID-19. The donor label of this sample is uncertain. Both conserved end residues are part of each CDR3. A D gene is named only where the DNA matches it firmly. Some rows mark clone size as missing; the rest say once, few, many or name a class of expanded clone.

TRBV7-3	-	-	TRBJ2-6	CASSPRPRPSGANVLTF	TGTGCCAGCAGCCCCAGGCCTCGCCCCTCTGGGGCCAACGTCCTGACTTTC
TRBV7-9	-	TRBD1	TRBJ1-1	CASSFGQGKQNTEAFF	TGTGCCAGCAGCTTTGGACAGGGGAAACAGAACACTGAAGCTTTCTTT
TRBV19	once	TRBD1	TRBJ1-3	CASSMGTGTRSGNTIYF	TGTGCCAGTAGTATGGGGACAGGGACCCGCTCTGGAAACACCATATATTTT
TRBV29-1	-	-	TRBJ1-2	CSARLGGGYTF	TGCAGCGCCCGACTGGGGGGTGGCTACACCTTC
TRBV4-1	few	TRBD1	TRBJ2-1	CASSLGTGGVYNEQFF	TGCGCCAGCAGCCTCGGGACAGGGGGCGTCTACAATGAGCAGTTCTTC
TRBV6-5	-	-	TRBJ2-7	CASNLRGLGPQQYF	TGTGCCAGCAATTTAAGGGGCCTAGGTCCACAGCAGTACTTC
TRBV15	once	TRBD2	TRBJ2-5	CATSRDSLAAADQETQYF	TGTGCCACCAGCAGAGATAGTCTAGCGGCCGCGGACCAAGAGACCCAGTACTTC
TRBV5-4	-	-	TRBJ2-3	CASSRVADTDTQYF	TGTGCCAGCAGCCGGGTAGCAGACACAGATACGCAGTATTTT
TRBV7-6	-	TRBD2	TRBJ2-1	CASSLRGGSGGSNEQFF	TGTGCCAGCAGCTTAAGAGGAGGTAGCGGGGGGTCCAATGAGCAGTTCTTC
TRBV2	-	-	TRBJ2-7	CASSEGTAFYEQYF	TGTGCCAGCAGTGAGGGTACAGCTTTCTACGAGCAGTACTTC
TRBV7-9	-	-	TRBJ2-5	CASSLDSQGSTQYF	TGTGCCAGCAGCTTAGACAGCCAGGGGTCGACCCAGTACTTC
TRBV19	-	-	TRBJ1-1	CASRARGGTEAFF	TGTGCCAGTAGGGCCCGGGGGGGTACTGAAGCTTTCTTT
TRBV12-5	once	-	TRBJ2-2	CASGLDRLGTGELFF	TGTGCTAGTGGTTTGGACAGGCTTGGCACCGGGGAGCTGTTTTTT
TRBV7-2	-	-	TRBJ2-5	CASSPLGGGLKETQYF	TGTGCCAGCAGCCCACTTGGGGGGGGCCTAAAAGAGACCCAGTACTTC
TRBV25-1	-	-	TRBJ1-3	CASSGDTLNSGNTIYF	TGTGCCAGCAGTGGAGACACTCTTAACTCTGGAAACACCATATATTTT
TRBV7-3	-	-	TRBJ1-5	CASSLQVAGWSNQPQHF	TGTGCCAGCAGCTTACAGGTGGCAGGGTGGAGCAATCAGCCCCAGCATTTT
TRBV5-1	-	TRBD1	TRBJ1-2	CASSPGQASTNYGYTF	TGCGCCAGCAGCCCAGGACAGGCGTCAACTAACTATGGCTACACCTTC
TRBV18	-	-	TRBJ1-4	CASSAGVNEKLFF	TGTGCCAGCTCAGCGGGGGTGAATGAAAAACTGTTTTTT
TRBV25-1	-	-	TRBJ1-2	CASSEYNNYGYTF	TGTGCCAGCAGTGAGTACAATAACTATGGCTACACCTTC
TRBV5-1	-	TRBD1	TRBJ1-2	CASSQTGLNPGLDYGYTF	TGCGCCAGCAGTCAGACAGGGTTGAACCCGGGTTTGGACTATGGCTACACCTTC
TRBV28	-	-	TRBJ1-5	CASSPGGGFTNQPQHF	TGTGCCAGCAGTCCCGGGGGGGGGTTCACCAATCAGCCCCAGCATTTT
TRBV5-4	-	-	TRBJ2-5	CASSPGRAQETQYF	TGTGCCAGCAGCCCAGGCAGGGCCCAAGAGACCCAGTACTTC
TRBV7-9	once	TRBD1	TRBJ1-1	CASSTRTGNTEAFF	TGTGCCAGCTCGACACGGACAGGGAACACTGAAGCTTTCTTT
TRBV10-3	-	-	TRBJ1-6	CAISGEGNSPLHF	TGTGCCATCAGTGGGGAGGGAAATTCACCCCTCCACTTT
TRBV6-5	few	-	TRBJ1-2	CASSHRGGVGYGYTF	TGTGCCAGCAGTCACCGGGGGGGGGTCGGCTATGGCTACACCTTC
TRBV30	-	-	TRBJ1-5	CAWSVTAGQQPQHF	TGTGCCTGGAGTGTAACGGCAGGGCAGCAGCCCCAGCATTTT
TRBV5-1	few	-	TRBJ2-6	CASSLASGPGANVLTF	TGCGCCAGCAGCTTGGCCTCCGGTCCTGGGGCCAACGTCCTGACTTTC
TRBV5-8	-	TRBD1	TRBJ1-4	CASSLVRGRAEKLFF	TGTGCCAGCAGCTTGGTAAGGGGGCGCGCAGAAAAACTGTTTTTT
TRBV5-4	-	TRBD1	TRBJ1-4	CASSSSRDRVANEKLFF	TGTGCCAGCAGCTCGTCCCGGGACAGGGTGGCTAATGAAAAACTGTTTTTT
TRBV5-1	-	TRBD2	TRBJ2-5	CASSLNTGLAQETQYF	TGCGCCAGCAGCCTTAACACGGGACTAGCGCAAGAGACCCAGTACTTC
TRBV10-3	once	-	TRBJ2-7	CAISELRTHEQYF	TGTGCCATCAGTGAGTTACGAACACACGAGCAGTACTTC
TRBV6-5	-	TRBD2	TRBJ2-1	CASSYTLHSGLATTFF	TGTGCCAGCAGTTATACCCTGCACTCGGGACTAGCGACGACGTTCTTC
TRBV11-2	-	TRBD1	TRBJ2-1	CASSFPGAGTGGKGEQFF	TGTGCCAGCAGCTTTCCCGGGGCGGGGACAGGGGGCAAAGGTGAGCAGTTCTTC
TRBV27	-	-	TRBJ1-2	CASSATAFNYGYTF	TGTGCCAGCAGTGCGACAGCTTTTAACTATGGCTACACCTTC
TRBV7-9	-	TRBD1	TRBJ2-7	CASSLPTGTASYEQYF	TGTGCCAGCAGCTTACCTACCGGGACAGCCTCCTACGAGCAGTACTTC
TRBV14	-	TRBD1	TRBJ1-1	CASSQDPRGTEAFF	TGTGCCAGCAGCCAAGATCCCAGGGGGACTGAAGCTTTCTTT
TRBV7-6	-	TRBD1	TRBJ1-5	CASSLAGQSNQPQHF	TGTGCCAGCAGCTTAGCGGGACAGAGCAATCAGCCCCAGCATTTT
TRBV24-1	-	-	TRBJ1-5	CATSSGGDSNQPQHF	TGTGCCACCAGCTCCGGTGGAGATAGCAATCAGCCCCAGCATTTT
TRBV14	-	-	TRBJ2-7	CASSQDRPYEQYF	TGTGCCAGCAGCCAAGACAGGCCTTACGAGCAGTACTTC
TRBV11-2	-	-	TRBJ1-2	CASSLAQYGYTF	TGTGCCAGCAGCTTAGCACAATATGGCTACACCTTC
TRBV4-3	many	-	TRBJ2-4	CASSHHLGLDRQLEDIQYF	TGCGCCAGCAGCCATCACTTGGGGTTAGACAGGCAACTTGAGGACATTCAGTACTTC
TRBV10-3	-	TRBD1	TRBJ1-1	CAISDPDRATEAFF	TGTGCCATCAGTGACCCTGACAGGGCGACTGAAGCTTTCTTT
TRBV5-6	-	TRBD2	TRBJ2-3	CASSYPTSGVTDTQYF	TGTGCCAGCAGCTATCCAACTAGCGGGGTCACAGATACGCAGTATTTT
TRBV12-5	-	-	TRBJ1-5	CASGNRVTQPQHF	TGTGCTAGTGGGAACAGGGTAACTCAGCCCCAGCATTTT
TRBV6-2/TRBV6-3	-	-	TRBJ2-7	CASSYPATASYEQYF	TGTGCCAGCAGTTACCCGGCGACAGCTTCCTACGAGCAGTACTTC
TRBV11-2	-	TRBD1	TRBJ2-1	CASTLRTGPYNEQFF	TGTGCCAGCACGTTAAGGACAGGACCCTACAATGAGCAGTTCTTC
TRBV19	-	TRBD2	TRBJ2-1	CASSVGLAGGLSYNEQFF	TGTGCCAGTAGTGTTGGACTAGCGGGGGGACTCTCCTACAATGAGCAGTTCTTC
TRBV4-1	-	-	TRBJ1-2	CASSQVANYGYTF	TGCGCCAGCAGCCAAGTAGCTAACTATGGCTACACCTTC
TRBV5-4	-	-	TRBJ1-3	CASSHLTATGNTIYF	TGTGCCAGCAGCCACCTGACAGCAACTGGAAACACCATATATTTT
TRBV5-1	once	-	TRBJ1-1	CASSLEGGNTEAFF	TGCGCCAGCAGCTTGGAGGGAGGGAACACTGAAGCTTTCTTT
TRBV7-3	once	-	TRBJ1-1	CASSLQGYTEAFF	TGTGCCAGCAGCTTACAGGGTTACACTGAAGCTTTCTTT
TRBV7-2	-	-	TRBJ1-3	CASSPGGGGNYGNTIYF	TGTGCCAGCAGCCCCGGGGGAGGGGGGAACTATGGAAACACCATATATTTT
TRBV7-9	-	-	TRBJ1-2	CASSSPPGRVDYGYTF	TGTGCCAGCAGCTCACCCCCCGGGAGGGTAGACTATGGCTACACCTTC
TRBV11-2	few	TRBD1	TRBJ2-7	CASSQNRDSSYEQYF	TGTGCCAGCAGCCAGAACCGGGACAGCTCCTACGAGCAGTACTTC
TRBV2	-	-	TRBJ2-6	CASTRTDSGANVLTF	TGTGCCAGCACCAGGACAGATTCTGGGGCCAACGTCCTGACTTTC
TRBV2	-	-	TRBJ1-4	CASSARGNEKLFF	TGTGCCAGCAGCGCCCGGGGAAACGAAAAACTGTTTTTT
TRBV7-6	-	-	TRBJ2-5	CASSLSSGAGVKETQYF	TGTGCCAGCAGCTTATCGTCCGGGGCAGGGGTTAAGGAGACCCAGTACTTC